This T cell receptor (beta chain) was observed in a study of vaccination effects on CD4 cells after COVID-19. General study results and limits: Spike-reactive clones present post-vaccine in convalescents were predominantly new vaccine-induced clones. The study found marked clonal contraction of infection- and vaccine-induced clones late after vaccination.

After removal of 5 bases from V and 5 bases from J, the junction contained 9 bases not matched to a gene. This CDR3 is built from 16 residues. The germline V gene has CDR1 SEHNR and CDR2 FQNEAQ (reference sequence). ViraFEST assay sequencing came after antigen-specific CD4+ T cells were expanded with viral peptide pools. Cultured cells yielded isolated CD4+ T cells after approximately nine days. SARS-CoV-2 infection was confirmed by PCR in the person between March and December 2020. In culture with approximately 9.5 IU/ml IL-2 and 8 to 10 ug/ml peptides, PBMC were grown at two million per well. Cultures given an HIV-1 Nef peptide pool acted as the negative control. Method: immunoSEQ multiplex PCR; TCRdb's copy keeps in-frame clones and lacks some. The data contain fewer than 60,000 clones, roughly three quarters of them seen just once; the ten biggest clones take up around 5%. Remarks on this clone: Antigen specificity is unknown.

The sample here was CD4+ T cells from PBMCs cultured with HIV peptides, taken before COVID-19 vaccination. Subset in this sample: HIV-1 Nef peptide pool negative control/reference culture. The chain couples TRBV7-9 to TRBJ2-2; 9 bases are shared with TRBD1. This TCR was sampled from a human donor who had a prior SARS-CoV-2 infection. This CDR3 is CASSDIQGAGTGELFF. CDR3 nucleotides: TGTGCCAGCAGCGACATACAGGGGGCAGGTACCGGGGAGCTGTTTTTT.